This entry lists 26 T cell receptor beta chains sequenced from one sample in a study of PD-1 blockade in classical Hodgkin lymphoma. Autologous stem cell transplantation was followed by relapse in every patient, and brentuximab vedotin exposure varied. Sequencing used immunoSEQ multiplex PCR; TCRdb keeps in-frame clones, though not all of them. Among 21,000 or so clones listed, roughly 72% were seen once. The sample here was peripheral blood mononuclear cells (PBMCs), taken at baseline. These receptors all come from a human donor with classical Hodgkin lymphoma.

The V and J genes are TRBV6-5 and TRBJ2-1, with TRBD2 matching over 8 bases. The CDR3 runs to 15 residues. After removal of 0 bases from V and 15 bases from J, the junction contained 13 bases not matched to a gene. Germline CDR1 reads MNHEY; CDR2 reads SVGAGI. The CDR3 loop reads CASSYSEGLVGRWFF. The CDR3 nucleotides are TGTGCCAGCAGTTACTCGGAGGGACTAGTTGGTCGGTGGTTCTTC.

The V and J genes are TRBV7-2 and TRBJ1-5, with TRBD1 identical over 7 bases. This CDR3 spans 16 amino acids. The V gene's germline CDR1 is SGHTA and CDR2 FQGNSA. Losses at the gene ends were 1 base for V and 6 bases for J; bases not matched to a gene: 9. The CDR3 loop is CASSLGQGLGTQPQHF. CDR3 nucleotides: TGTGCCAGCAGCTTAGGACAGGGCTTGGGTACTCAGCCCCAGCATTTT.

This clone has a handful of counts. The V call is TRBV11-2, the J call TRBJ2-4; 7 positions agree with TRBD1. CDR1 is SGHAT, CDR2 FQNNGV, per germline. The CDR3 runs 19 residues. The J segment lost 3 bases and the V segment lost 2 bases, leaving 16 bases of the junction unmatched. The CDR3 DNA reads TGTGCCAGCAGCTTACGTCCTTCACAGGGGACGTTAGGCAAAAACATTCAGTACTTC. Its translation is CASSLRPSQGTLGKNIQYF.

This sequence joins TRBV4-1 and TRBJ2-7; weak D call: TRBD1 (6 bases). The germline V gene encodes CDR1 MGHRA and CDR2 YSYEKL. Trimming shortened V by 2 bases and J by 8 bases, and 10 bases separated the two germline ends. This CDR3 has 12 residues. CDR3 coding DNA: TGCGCCAGCAGCCAAATGGACAGTCAGCAGTACTTC. Translated: CASSQMDSQQYF.

This chain links TRBV7-8 with TRBJ2-1; D ambiguous. V lost 5 bases to trimming and J lost 10 bases, with 18 bases between them. The CDR3 runs 14 residues. Germline V gene data show CDR1 as SGHVS and CDR2 as FQNEAQ. The CDR3, as DNA: TGTGCCAGCAGCCAAGATTCACCCGGGCAGGAGCAGTTCTTC. Encoded protein: CASSQDSPGQEQFF.

This clone was observed once. V is TRBV25-1 and J is TRBJ1-4, with 8 bases aligning to TRBD1. This CDR3 contains 13 residues. V shed 8 bases, J shed 8 bases, and the junction held 7 bases outside the gene matches. CDR1 and CDR2 (germline): MGHDK, SYGVNS. The CDR3 loop is CASGDRGSEKLFF. As DNA, the CDR3 is TGTGCCAGCGGAGACAGGGGATCGGAAAAACTGTTTTTT.

V is TRBV27 and J is TRBJ2-2, with 9 bases aligning to TRBD2. The CDR3 covers 22 residues. Germline CDR1 is MNHEY and CDR2 is SMNVEV (reference sequence). The trim removed 5 bases at V and 3 bases at J, leaving 25 bases unmatched. The CDR3 bases are TGTGCCAGCAGTCATTGGGGGGCTAGCGGGATCCTTATGGGATCGGACACCGGGGAGCTGTTTTTT. Encoded protein: CASSHWGASGILMGSDTGELFF.

Points on this clone: The same CDR3 also results from other DNA sequences found in this sample. The V and J genes are TRBV29-1 and TRBJ2-1, with a possible D match to TRBD1 (6 bases). V lost 3 bases and J lost 2, with 14 bases in between. From germline, CDR1 is SQVTM and CDR2 ANQGSEA. The CDR3 contains 15 residues. CDR3 nucleotide sequence: TGCAGCGTTGATCCCGGGACAAGCCCCTACAATGAGCAGTTCTTC. Its translation is CSVDPGTSPYNEQFF.

The chain joins TRBV27 to TRBJ2-7, with a tentative D call TRBD2 (6 bases). V lost 6 bases and J lost 5, with 20 bases in between. The germline V gene encodes CDR1 MNHEY and CDR2 SMNVEV (reference sequence). This CDR3 spans 15 amino acids. The CDR3 loop is CASSLGGTWENEQYF. CDR3 sequence (DNA): TGTGCCAGCAGCCTAGGAGGGACGTGGGAGAACGAGCAGTACTTC.

The chain couples TRBV4-1 to TRBJ1-1; TRBD1 matches at 10 bases. CDR3 length: 15 amino acids. V lost 4 bases, J lost 1 base, and 3 bases stayed unmatched. In germline, CDR1 is MGHRA, CDR2 YSYEKL. The CDR3 sequence is CASSRGTGANTEAFF. CDR3 nucleotides: TGCGCCAGCAGCCGGGGGACAGGGGCGAACACTGAAGCTTTCTTT.

This clone came up a few times. The junction shows a germline mismatch at one end, possibly a read error. J is TRBJ1-5 and V is TRBV6-5; 7 nucleotides match TRBD1. This CDR3 comprises 16 residues. CDR1 MNHEY and CDR2 SVGAGI come from the germline V gene. The CDR3 sequence is CASSYSDRAINQAQHF. The CDR3 DNA sequence: TGTGCCAGCAGTTACTCCGACAGGGCTATCAATCAGGCCCAGCATTTT.

The genes are TRBV11-2 and TRBJ2-1; 10 bases are shared with TRBD1. The CDR3 has 16 amino acids. J gave up 2 bases and V 5 bases, and 6 bases lay outside the gene matches. The germline V gene encodes CDR1 SGHAT and CDR2 FQNNGV. The CDR3 here is CASSPDRGPAYNEQFF. The CDR3 nucleotides are TGTGCCAGCAGCCCAGACAGGGGGCCCGCCTACAATGAGCAGTTCTTC. Based on the CDR3 plus reference TRBV11-2 and TRBJ2-1, the full variable domain is EAGVAQSPRYKIIEKRQSVAFWCNPISGHATLYWYQQILGQGPKLLIQFQNNGVVDDSQLPKDRFSAERLKGVDSTLKIQPAKLEDSAVYLCASSPDRGPAYNEQFFGPGTRLTVL.

V gene TRBV9 combines with J gene TRBJ2-1; 7 nucleotides agree with TRBD1. Trimming removed 3 bases from V and 4 bases from J; junction bases left unmatched: 7. The length of the CDR3 is 15 residues. The germline V gene has CDR1 SGDLS and CDR2 YYNGEE. The CDR3 loop is CASSAGQVPYNEQFF. CDR3 DNA: TGTGCCAGCAGCGCCGGACAGGTACCTTACAATGAGCAGTTCTTC.

This clone was seen a handful of times. The V and J genes are TRBV2 and TRBJ2-1, with D tentatively TRBD2 (5 bases). Germline lookup yields CDR1 SNHLY and CDR2 FYNNEI. V was trimmed by 2 bases and J by 3 bases, leaving 11 bases between them. This CDR3 region has 15 residues. In DNA, the CDR3 is TGTGCCAGCAGTGAAACGGGCGGAGGCTACAATGAGCAGTTCTTC. It codes for CASSETGGGYNEQFF.

The V and J genes are TRBV4-3 and TRBJ2-1, with D uncertain. Germline V gene sequence: CDR1 LGHNA, CDR2 YSLEER. V was pared by 2 bases and J by 4 bases, with 6 bases between. This CDR3 comprises 13 residues. CDR3 nucleotide sequence: TGCGCCAGCAGCCAAAGGGCATACAATGAGCAGTTCTTC. Encoded protein: CASSQRAYNEQFF.

The rearrangement joins TRBV29-1 to TRBJ2-4; no reliable D call. Trimming shortened V by 7 bases and J by 4 bases, and 8 bases separated the two germline ends. The CDR3 sequence is 11 residues long. Germline V gene sequence: CDR1 SQVTM, CDR2 ANQGSEA. In DNA form, the CDR3 reads TGCAGCGGCTTTAAGAAAAACATTCAGTACTTC. Translated, it gives CSGFKKNIQYF.

This clone occurred once. J is TRBJ2-1 and V is TRBV2; TRBD1 matches 10 bases. Germline V gene data show CDR1 as SNHLY and CDR2 as FYNNEI. V lost 6 bases and J lost 3; bases outside the gene matches: 5. This CDR3 is built from 15 residues. The CDR3 DNA reads TGTGCCAGCAGCCCGGGACAGGGGCTCTACAATGAGCAGTTCTTC. It codes for CASSPGQGLYNEQFF. The full variable domain, in which reference TRBV2 and TRBJ2-1 provide the parts outside the CDR3, is EPEVTQTPSHQVTQMGQEVILRCVPISNHLYFYWYRQILGQKVEFLVSFYNNEISEKSEIFDDQFSVERPDGSNFTLKIRSTKLEDSAMYFCASSPGQGLYNEQFFGPGTRLTVL.

CDR3 in amino acids: CASSNDLAGGGYNEQFF. The CDR3 nucleotides read TGTGCCAGCAGCAATGATCTCGCGGGGGGTGGCTACAATGAGCAGTTCTTC. This chain joins TRBV21-1 and TRBJ2-1; the listed D gene, TRBD2, was not tested against the DNA. TRBV21-1 is deemed a pseudogene. CDR3 size: 17 residues.

The chain has TRBV6-5 and TRBJ2-4; TRBD1 agrees at 11 bases. This CDR3 region has 15 residues. V trimming: 6 bases; J trimming: 7 bases; junction bases outside the gene matches: 8. In germline, CDR1 is MNHEY, CDR2 SVGAGI. The CDR3 loop is CASRNPGQGANIQYF. CDR3 DNA: TGTGCCAGCAGGAACCCCGGACAGGGGGCTAACATTCAGTACTTC.

The rearrangement joins TRBV2 to TRBJ2-1, with TRBD2 identical over 11 bases. The CDR3 consists of 16 residues. Germline CDR1 SNHLY, CDR2 FYNNEI. The J segment lost 4 bases and the V segment lost 7 bases, leaving 9 bases of the junction unmatched. The CDR3 DNA reads as TGTGCCAGCAAGGGGACTAGCGGAGCCCCTTACAATGAGCAGTTCTTC. It yields the protein CASKGTSGAPYNEQFF.

This clone is medium-sized. This rearrangement joins TRBV4-3 to TRBJ2-1; no definite D call. V was shortened by 0 bases and J by 2 bases, with 5 bases between the two germline ends. The CDR3 runs to 14 residues. The germline CDR1 and CDR2 sequences are LGHNA and YSLEER. The CDR3 region has the DNA TGCGCCAGCAGCCAAGAATCGGCCTACAATGAGCAGTTCTTC. Residues: CASSQESAYNEQFF.

This clone turned up a few times. The CDR3 here is CASSSVDRKAFF. CDR3 DNA sequence: TGTGCCAGCAGTTCCGTCGACAGGAAGGCTTTCTTT. The chain links TRBV6-5 to TRBJ1-1, with a weak D call TRBD1 (6 bases). The CDR3 loop spans 12 amino acids. Trimming took off 4 bases at V and 11 bases at J, with 14 bases between the two ends. From germline, CDR1 is MNHEY and CDR2 SVGAGI.

The chain recombines TRBV19 with TRBJ2-2; 11 nucleotides line up with TRBD1. V shed 11 bases and J 7 bases; nucleotides not matched to a gene: 6. Germline CDR1 is LNHDA and CDR2 is SQIVND (reference sequence). The CDR3 length is 13 residues. CDR3 residues: CAGGTGGGGELFF. CDR3 coding DNA: TGTGCCGGAGGGACAGGGGGTGGCGGGGAGCTGTTTTTT.

The J gene is TRBJ2-2, the V gene TRBV7-6; D unresolved. Germline V CDR1 and CDR2: SGHVS, FNYEAQ. The CDR3 consists of 14 residues. Between the trimmed V and J ends, which lost 6 bases and 1 base, there was a span of 9 bases. The CDR3 nucleotides are TGTGCCAGCAGTACCCACGAGAACACCGGGGAGCTGTTTTTT. It encodes CASSTHENTGELFF.

This chain joins TRBV11-3 and TRBJ2-1; D gene unclear. V shed 8 bases and J shed 6 bases, with 14 bases lying between them. Looked up from germline, CDR1 is SGHNT and CDR2 is YENEEA. This CDR3 contains 13 residues. The CDR3 DNA reads as TGTGCCAGCTCTCTTGGCGGCTCCAATGAGCAGTTCTTC. This codes for CASSLGGSNEQFF.

For the CDR3, the DNA is TGTGCCACCAGCAGAGGGCGGACAACAAACACCGGGGAGCTGTTTTTT. Its translation is CATSRGRTTNTGELFF. V usage is TRBV15 and J usage is TRBJ2-2; D possibly corresponds to TRBD1 (5 bases). CDR3 length: 16 amino acids. The germline V gene has CDR1 LNHNV and CDR2 YYDKDF (reference sequence). V lost 1 base to trimming and J lost 2 bases, with 11 bases between them. The whole variable domain, remainder taken from reference TRBV15 and TRBJ2-2, is DAMVIQNPRYQVTQFGKPVTLSCSQTLNHNVMYWYQQKSSQAPKLLFHYYDKDFNNEADTPDNFQSRRPNTSFCFLDIRSPGLGDTAMYLCATSRGRTTNTGELFFGEGSRLTVL.